The 25 T cell receptor beta chains given below trace back to one sample, sequenced in a study of blood T cell repertoires in COVID-19 (dated by TCRdb to 2018 to 2021). The receptor library was made with the immunoSEQ multiplex PCR assay. TCRdb limited this immuneACCESS table to in-frame rearrangements with V and J called. A share of clones is missing; checked studies link under half to unresolved V genes, and the rest is unexplained. The sample contains about 410,000 clones, roughly 87% of them found a single time. Together, the top ten hold more than 0.55% of the sample. The sequencing input was PBMCs or T cells enriched from blood (not recorded which). Source of these receptors: a young man who had recovered from COVID-19.

V usage is TRBV4-1 and J usage is TRBJ2-5; 7 positions agree with TRBD2. Per the germline V gene, CDR1 is MGHRA and CDR2 is YSYEKL. Losses at the gene ends were 0 bases for V and 0 bases for J; bases not matched to a gene: 10. The CDR3 is made up of 18 amino acids. The CDR3 loop reads CASSQEPASGDDQETQYF. CDR3 bases: TGCGCCAGCAGCCAAGAGCCCGCTAGCGGAGACGACCAAGAGACCCAGTACTTC.

This clone was recorded a few times. This sequence joins TRBV15 and TRBJ1-5; D may be TRBD1 (5 bases). The CDR3 is 15 amino acids. Germline V CDR1 and CDR2: LNHNV, YYDKDF (reference sequence). V was shortened by 5 bases and J by 1 base, with 12 bases between the two germline ends. CDR3 nucleotides: TGTGCCACCAGCGTGGGGGGGGAAAGCAATCAGCCCCAGCATTTT. It yields the protein CATSVGGESNQPQHF.

The rearrangement uses TRBV7-9 and TRBJ1-1, with TRBD1 matching 8 bases. V lost 2 bases, J lost 5 bases, and 7 bases stayed unmatched. Germline CDR1 reads SEHNR; CDR2 reads FQNEAQ (reference sequence). This CDR3 contains 15 residues. In DNA form, the CDR3 reads TGTGCCAGCAGCTTAAATGATGGGACAGGAACTGAAGCTTTCTTT. This translates into CASSLNDGTGTEAFF.

Concerning this clone itself: Other nucleotide sequences in the sample specify the same CDR3. The chain joins TRBV6-5 to TRBJ2-5; D is unresolved. This CDR3 comprises 11 residues. Germline V gene sequence: CDR1 MNHEY, CDR2 SVGAGI. V was clipped by 6 bases and J by 1 base, with 3 bases between them. The CDR3 sequence: CASRRQETQYF. The CDR3 nucleotides read TGTGCCAGCAGGCGCCAAGAGACCCAGTACTTC.

The rearrangement links TRBV27 to TRBJ2-7, with TRBD2 matching over 11 bases. The CDR3 sequence is 16 residues long. Looked up from germline, CDR1 is MNHEY and CDR2 is SMNVEV (reference sequence). J was trimmed by 1 base and V by 6 bases; bases with no gene match: 8. The CDR3 loop is CASRGLAGGGSYEQYF. As DNA, the CDR3 is TGTGCCAGCAGGGGGCTAGCGGGAGGCGGGTCCTACGAGCAGTACTTC.

The chain recombines TRBV28 with TRBJ2-7, with TRBD2 matching over 9 bases. Germline V lookup: CDR1 MDHEN, CDR2 SYDVKM. The CDR3 spans 16 residues. Trimming at V came to 5 bases and at J to 7 bases, leaving 15 bases not matched to a gene. The CDR3 nucleotides are TGTGCCAGCAGTCCGTCCTCTAGCGGGACCACCGCGGAGCAGTACTTC. Protein sequence: CASSPSSSGTTAEQYF. The full variable domain, its missing parts supplied by reference TRBV28 and TRBJ2-7, is DVKVTQSSRYLVKRTGEKVFLECVQDMDHENMFWYRQDPGLGLRLIYFSYDVKMKEKGDIPEGYSVSREKKERFSLILESASTNQTSMYLCASSPSSSGTTAEQYFGPGTRLTVT.

The J gene is TRBJ2-3, the V gene TRBV18; no firm D call. There are 14 residues in the CDR3. Looked up from germline, CDR1 is KGHSH and CDR2 is LQKENI. The V and J ends lost 3 bases and 1 base respectively, with 8 bases between them. CDR3: CASSPIQGTDTQYF. Here the CDR3 DNA reads TGTGCCAGCTCACCGATCCAGGGCACAGATACGCAGTATTTT.

This sequence joins TRBV19 and TRBJ1-1; D is perhaps TRBD1 (6 bases). V was trimmed by 7 bases and J by 1 base, leaving 16 bases between them. Per germline, CDR1 LNHDA and CDR2 SQIVND (reference sequence). CDR3 length equals 15 residues. CDR3 in amino acids: CASTAGAGRNTEAFF. CDR3 DNA sequence: TGTGCCAGTACCGCAGGGGCAGGGAGGAACACTGAAGCTTTCTTT.

The CDR3 spells CASSLAAGAGETQYF. The CDR3 DNA reads TGTGCCAGCAGCTTGGCCGCGGGAGCGGGGGAGACCCAGTACTTC. This chain connects TRBV5-4 to TRBJ2-5; 7 bases are shared with TRBD2. Germline V gene sequence: CDR1 SGHNT, CDR2 YYREEE (reference sequence). Trimming at V came to 0 bases and at J to 5 bases, leaving 7 bases not matched to a gene. This CDR3 is built from 15 residues.

This CDR3 is CASSLEGSDTQYF. The CDR3 DNA reads TGCGCCAGCAGCTTGGAGGGGTCAGATACGCAGTATTTT. The chain is built from TRBV5-1 and TRBJ2-3; D possibly corresponds to TRBD1 (5 bases). The CDR3 totals 13 residues. Between the trimmed V and J ends, which lost 0 bases and 4 bases, there was a span of 6 bases. Germline-derived CDR1 and CDR2 are SGHRS and YFSETQ.

The CDR3 protein is CASSQDPAGGAGTDTQYF. Here the CDR3 DNA reads TGCGCCAGCAGCCAAGATCCAGCGGGGGGCGCGGGCACAGATACGCAGTATTTT. This chain links TRBV4-1 with TRBJ2-3; 9 nucleotides agree with TRBD2. Germline CDR1 is MGHRA and CDR2 is YSYEKL. V lost 0 bases, J lost 1 base, and 8 bases stayed unmatched. The length of the CDR3 is 18 residues.

The chain employs TRBV29-1 and TRBJ2-5; weak D call: TRBD2 (6 bases). Germline CDR1 and CDR2: SQVTM and ANQGSEA. Trimming shortened V by 6 bases and J by 1 base, and 9 bases separated the two germline ends. The CDR3 contains 12 residues. Here the CDR3 DNA reads TGCAGCGTGGGGGGACTCCAAGAGACCCAGTACTTC. Protein product: CSVGGLQETQYF.

This chain uses TRBV5-1 with TRBJ1-1, with TRBD1 as a possible D gene (5 bases). Germline CDR1 is SGHRS and CDR2 is YFSETQ. Trimming removed 2 bases at V and 3 bases at J, with 11 bases between. The CDR3 loop spans 14 amino acids. DNA of the CDR3: TGCGCCAGCAGCTTCGTGGGGCTTGACACTGAAGCTTTCTTT. It encodes CASSFVGLDTEAFF.

As for this clone: The identical CDR3 is also encoded by other nucleotide sequences in the sample. J is TRBJ1-5 and V is TRBV27; weak D call: TRBD1 (6 bases). This CDR3 has 14 residues. Germline CDR1 and CDR2: MNHEY and SMNVEV (reference sequence). Trimming took 2 bases from V and 5 from J, leaving 10 bases between them. This CDR3 is CASSLGRGDQPQHF. The CDR3 DNA follows: TGTGCCAGCAGTTTAGGCAGGGGCGATCAGCCCCAGCATTTT.

The J gene is TRBJ2-1, the V gene TRBV9; the D gene is possibly TRBD1 (6 bases). Trimming left V 6 bases short and J 5 bases short, with 15 bases between. Germline V CDR1 and CDR2: SGDLS, YYNGEE. The CDR3 sequence is 14 residues long. CDR3 nucleotide sequence: TGTGCCAGCACCAGGGGCGGCCAAGACAATGAGCAGTTCTTC. Its translation is CASTRGGQDNEQFF.

The chain links TRBV5-1 to TRBJ1-2; 7 bases align to TRBD1. The CDR3 runs to 15 residues. Trimming at V came to 0 bases and at J to 6 bases, leaving 8 bases not matched to a gene. Looked up from germline, CDR1 is SGHRS and CDR2 is YFSETQ. CDR3 in amino acids: CASSLGQGPGNGYTF. The CDR3 nucleotides are TGCGCCAGCAGCTTGGGACAGGGACCTGGAAATGGCTACACCTTC.

The V and J genes are TRBV12-3 or TRBV12-4 and TRBJ1-2; tentative D call: TRBD1 (6 bases). The CDR3 consists of 13 residues. V was clipped by 6 bases and J by 4 bases, with 12 bases between them. The CDR3 loop reads CASSRTGSYGYTF. For the CDR3, the DNA is TGTGCCAGCAGCCGAACAGGGAGCTATGGCTACACCTTC.

The chain has TRBV28 and TRBJ2-1; D possibly corresponds to TRBD2 (5 bases). Trimming pared 6 bases from V and 3 bases from J, leaving 15 bases between. Per germline, CDR1 MDHEN and CDR2 SYDVKM. CDR3 size: 15 residues. CDR3 sequence reads: CASRPTRLGYNEQFF. The CDR3 DNA reads TGTGCCAGCAGGCCTACTAGATTGGGCTACAATGAGCAGTTCTTC.

CDR3 bases: TGCGCCAGCAGCCAAGTTGGGGGGTCCCACAATGAGCAGTTCTTC. It translates to CASSQVGGSHNEQFF. The chain links TRBV4-1 to TRBJ2-1; D might be TRBD2 (6 bases). The CDR3 totals 15 residues. Per germline, CDR1 MGHRA and CDR2 YSYEKL. With 1 base removed from V and 5 bases from J, the gap between germline ends came to 12 bases.

This clone was detected once. This sequence joins TRBV4-1 and TRBJ1-2; unclear D gene. Deletions cut 1 base from V and 5 bases from J, with 14 bases between. The CDR3 runs to 15 residues. CDR1 is MGHRA and CDR2 is YSYEKL in the germline V gene. The CDR3 nucleotides are TGCGCCAGCAGCCAAGGGGCGGAACTAGGTTATGGCTACACCTTC. Translating gives CASSQGAELGYGYTF.

The CDR3, as DNA: TGTGCCAGCAGTCTAAACCCTGGGGCTAGCGGGAACACCGGGGAGCTGTTTTTT. Amino acid sequence: CASSLNPGASGNTGELFF. This chain connects TRBV6-6 to TRBJ2-2; 7 bases match TRBD2. The length of the CDR3 is 18 residues. V was clipped by 5 bases and J by 1 base; unmatched bases: 13. Germline V gene lookup returns CDR1 MNHNY and CDR2 SVGAGI (reference sequence).

The chain uses TRBV10-3 and TRBJ2-2; 9 nucleotides align to TRBD2. J was trimmed by 4 bases and V by 9 bases; bases with no gene match: 3. This CDR3 has 13 amino acids. CDR1 is ENHRY, CDR2 SYGVKD, per germline. CDR3 in amino acids: CAISGSSTGELFF. For the CDR3, the DNA is TGTGCCATTAGCGGGAGTAGCACCGGGGAGCTGTTTTTT.

This rearrangement joins TRBV11-2 to TRBJ1-3, with TRBD1 identical over 8 bases. The CDR3 is made up of 15 amino acids. Germline trimming cut 5 bases from V and 0 bases from J; bases unmatched to any gene: 3. The germline CDR1 and CDR2 sequences are SGHAT and FQNNGV. CDR3 sequence reads: CASSRTGLSGNTIYF. DNA of the CDR3: TGTGCCAGCAGCCGGACAGGGCTCTCTGGAAACACCATATATTTT.

The J gene is TRBJ2-1, the V gene TRBV6-5, with a weak D call TRBD2 (7 bases). Trimming left V 8 bases short and J 9 bases short, with 14 bases between. The CDR3 loop spans 12 amino acids. Germline-derived CDR1 and CDR2 are MNHEY and SVGAGI. The CDR3 reads CASGRGDGEQFF. Here the CDR3 DNA reads TGTGCCAGCGGGAGGGGGGACGGTGAGCAGTTCTTC.

This chain links TRBV7-8 with TRBJ2-7; weak D call: TRBD2 (5 bases). From germline, CDR1 is SGHVS and CDR2 FQNEAQ. Deletions cut 0 bases from V and 9 bases from J, with 9 bases between. This CDR3 has 12 residues. CDR3 bases: TGTGCCAGCAGCTTAGCCAGCGGTATGCAGTACTTC. It yields the protein CASSLASGMQYF. Variable domain in full (rest from reference TRBV7-8 and TRBJ2-7): GAGVSQSPRYKVAKRGQDVALRCDPISGHVSLFWYQQALGQGPEFLTYFQNEAQLDKSGLPSDRFFAERPEGSVSTLKIQRTQQEDSAVYLCASSLASGMQYFGPGTRLTVT.